Here is one T cell receptor beta chain with its context. Its specificity is not known. The CDR3 extends over 18 amino acids. V dropped 5 bases and J dropped 2; count of bases not matched to a gene: 16. Looked up from germline, CDR1 is LNHDA and CDR2 is SQIVND (reference sequence). This entry belongs to a study of cytomegalovirus exposure and HLA in healthy donors. Study details: HLA-typed donors were the source of about 85 million unique TCRs, which an early data release held.

Whole-study findings and limits: Researchers counted over 150 TCR beta chains as cytomegalovirus-associated. Highly shared sequence variants in one cluster were likely a sequencing artifact. Most TCR sequences proved rare, with some public TCRs found in many donors.

The PCR used 60 Vbeta and 13 Jbeta primers. TCRdb's table, derived via immunoSEQ multiplex PCR, lists solely in-frame clones and lacks some. Of hundreds of thousands of clones in the sample, approximately 70% are singletons; the top ten hold about 2.5%. The receptor comes from a man aged 35 to 55 in good health and CMV-seropositive. The sample taken for sequencing was PBMCs. The gene calls are TRBV19 and TRBJ1-2, with TRBD1 identical over 8 bases. CDR3 nucleotide sequence: TGTGCCAGTAGTGGGGGCGGACCCGGGACAGGCCCCAACTATGGCTACACCTTC. This translates into CASSGGGPGTGPNYGYTF. The variable domain in full, with the rest retrieved from reference TRBV19 and TRBJ1-2, is DGGITQSPKYLFRKEGQNVTLSCEQNLNHDAMYWYRQDPGQGLRLIYYSQIVNDFQKGDIAEGYSVSREKKESFPLTVTSAQKNPTAFYLCASSGGGPGTGPNYGYTFGSGTRLTVV.